A single sample is the source of the 24 T cell receptor beta chains below, sequenced in a study of blood T cells in healthy people across ages. Through a sample-barcoded 5' primer and a J-beta primer mix, a second PCR was run for roughly 6 to 12 cycles. Using its own MiXCR run on the 5' RACE reads, TCRdb lists one record per CDR3 protein. The table lists some 1.7 million distinct CDR3 sequences, about 28% of them singletons, with roughly 8% in the top ten. The sequencing sample was made of blood. The source of these receptors is a woman aged 30 to 39 in good health.

The chain has TRBV12-3 or TRBV12-4 and TRBJ1-4; D is possibly TRBD1 (6 bases). V lost 5 bases, J lost 0 bases, and 16 bases lay in between. This CDR3 is 17 amino acids long. The CDR3 coding sequence is TGTGCCAGCAGTACCCGGTCGGGGGGCCCAACTAATGAAAAACTGTTTTTT. Residues: CASSTRSGGPTNEKLFF.

In DNA form, the CDR3 reads TGTGCCAGCAGACAAGACAGTAGCGGAAATTCACCCCTCCACTTT. It encodes CASRQDSSGNSPLHF. The chain is built from TRBV5-4 and TRBJ1-6, with TRBD1 as a possible D gene (5 bases). This CDR3 comprises 15 residues. The germline V gene has CDR1 SGHNT and CDR2 YYREEE (reference sequence). Trimming removed 5 bases from V and 7 bases from J, with 16 bases in between. Based on the CDR3 plus reference TRBV5-4 and TRBJ1-6, the full variable domain is ETGVTQSPTHLIKTRGQQVTLRCSSQSGHNTVSWYQQALGQGPQFIFQYYREEENGRGNFPPRFSGLQFPNYSSELNVNALELDDSALYLCASRQDSSGNSPLHFGNGTRLTVT.

The rearrangement joins TRBV19 to TRBJ2-2, with 7 nucleotides matching TRBD1. Unmatched junction bases numbered 11, after V lost 3 bases and J lost 4 bases. The CDR3 is 17 residues long. Germline values: CDR1 LNHDA, CDR2 SQIVND (reference sequence). CDR3 nucleotides: TGTGCCAGTAGTATGGGACAGACAAGGGCGTCCACCGGGGAGCTGTTTTTT. This sequence encodes CASSMGQTRASTGELFF.

The rearrangement links TRBV20-1 to TRBJ1-1; tentatively, D is TRBD1 (5 bases). V dropped 7 bases and J dropped 0 bases, with 18 bases sitting between them. The V gene's germline CDR1 is DFQATT and CDR2 SNEGSKA (reference sequence). This CDR3 has 15 amino acids. DNA for the CDR3: TGCAGTGTCCCCCGCCGACAGCCTATGAACACTGAAGCTTTCTTT. This sequence encodes CSVPRRQPMNTEAFF.

Concerning this clonotype itself: A much larger clone differs by one base, so this may be a read error. The CDR3 DNA sequence: TGCGCCAGCAGCTACTCTATCGGGGGTGTATACAATGAGCAGTTCTTC. It is translated as CASSYSIGGVYNEQFF. V usage is TRBV5-1 and J usage is TRBJ2-1; the D gene is possibly TRBD2 (6 bases). V lost 3 bases and J lost 4, with 17 bases in between. Germline CDR1 and CDR2: SGHRS and YFSETQ. CDR3 length: 16 amino acids.

The gene calls are TRBV7-2 and TRBJ2-7; 11 bases map to TRBD2. Trimming at V came to 5 bases and at J to 5 bases, leaving 8 bases not matched to a gene. The CDR3 runs to 15 residues. Germline assignment: CDR1 SGHTA and CDR2 FQGNSA. The CDR3 region has the DNA TGTGCCAGCAGCCGCCTAGCGGGGGGTGGCAACGAGCAGTACTTC. Encoded protein: CASSRLAGGGNEQYF.

The gene calls are TRBV7-9 and TRBJ1-2; 8 nucleotides match TRBD1. From germline, CDR1 is SEHNR and CDR2 FQNEAQ (reference sequence). The CDR3 runs to 16 residues. J was trimmed by 7 bases and V by 5 bases; bases with no gene match: 15. The CDR3 protein is CASSLGQDLMGAGYTF. The CDR3 DNA follows: TGTGCCAGCAGCCTGGGACAGGATCTAATGGGTGCTGGCTACACCTTC.

This chain joins TRBV19 and TRBJ2-7; 10 positions agree with TRBD1. V lost 6 bases, J lost 3 bases, and 8 bases stayed unmatched. The V gene's germline CDR1 is LNHDA and CDR2 SQIVND (reference sequence). CDR3 length: 15 amino acids. The CDR3 DNA follows: TGTGCCAGTAGACCCGGACAGGGGGTCTTCTACGAGCAGTACTTC. Its translation: CASRPGQGVFYEQYF.

This clonotype was seen ten or more times. J is TRBJ2-1 and V is TRBV2; 11 nucleotides match TRBD2. This CDR3 is 15 amino acids long. V shed 1 base, J shed 6 bases, and the junction held 2 bases outside the gene matches. Germline V gene sequence: CDR1 SNHLY, CDR2 FYNNEI. The CDR3 loop reads CASSEGLAGGNEQFF. The CDR3 DNA follows: TGTGCCAGCAGTGAAGGGCTAGCGGGGGGCAATGAGCAGTTCTTC.

This clonotype showed up many times. The chain recombines TRBV5-1 with TRBJ2-1; D possibly corresponds to TRBD2 (5 bases). The CDR3 is 13 amino acids. The germline V gene encodes CDR1 SGHRS and CDR2 YFSETQ. Trimming took 0 bases from V and 8 from J, leaving 9 bases between them. CDR3 sequence reads: CASSLVTGDEQFF. The DNA of the CDR3 is TGCGCCAGCAGCTTGGTCACCGGGGATGAGCAGTTCTTC.

The chain is built from TRBV20-1 and TRBJ2-6, with unresolved D. With 5 bases removed from V and 1 base from J, the gap between germline ends came to 12 bases. Germline CDR1 DFQATT, CDR2 SNEGSKA (reference sequence). The CDR3 runs to 15 residues. CDR3 region: CSAARRLSGANVLTF. The CDR3 DNA reads TGCAGTGCTGCACGCCGGCTTTCTGGGGCCAACGTCCTGACTTTC.

This clonotype was observed a few times. V gene TRBV2 combines with J gene TRBJ2-1, with 7 bases fitting TRBD1. There are 15 residues in the CDR3. Germline trimming cut 5 bases from V and 1 base from J; bases unmatched to any gene: 5. Germline CDR1 and CDR2: SNHLY and FYNNEI. The DNA for the CDR3 is TGTGCCAGCAGTCCAGACAGGGCGTCCTACAATGAGCAGTTCTTC. This translates into CASSPDRASYNEQFF.

In this sample, this clonotype turned up once. A read error is possible here, since a much larger clone lies one base away. The chain recombines TRBV20-1 with TRBJ2-5, with a tentative D call TRBD2 (6 bases). The DNA end is more similar to TRBJ2-1, so the J call may be wrong. The CDR3 sequence is 12 residues long. CDR1 and CDR2 (germline): DFQATT, SNEGSKA (reference sequence). CDR3 protein: CSAGTSQETQFF. CDR3 DNA sequence: TGCAGTGCTGGGACTTCCCAAGAGACCCAGTTCTTC.

This clonotype has a handful of counts. Compared with germline, one end of the junction differs, possibly owing to a read error. V and J are TRBV6-4 and TRBJ2-2, with D perhaps TRBD2 (6 bases). Germline CDR1 is MRHNA and CDR2 is SNTAGT. CDR3 length: 16 residues. CDR3 amino acids: CASSEYGTLNTGELVF. DNA for the CDR3: TGTGCCAGCAGTGAATACGGGACTTTAAACACCGGGGAGCTGGTTTTT.

The chain combines TRBV25-1 with TRBJ1-1; a possible D gene is TRBD1 (5 bases). Germline CDR1 MGHDK, CDR2 SYGVNS. The ends were cut back, 10 bases at V and 4 bases at J, with 13 bases in the middle. This CDR3 region has 12 residues. CDR3 sequence reads: CATKGVGTEAFF. The CDR3 DNA reads TGTGCCACCAAAGGGGTGGGCACTGAAGCTTTCTTT.

This clonotype showed up just a few times. The gene calls are TRBV2 and TRBJ2-1; D call uncertain. Germline CDR1 is SNHLY and CDR2 is FYNNEI. This CDR3 region has 15 residues. With 0 bases removed from V and 0 bases from J, the gap between germline ends came to 6 bases. The CDR3 protein is CASSEATSSYNEQFF. The CDR3, as DNA: TGTGCCAGCAGTGAAGCGACAAGCTCCTACAATGAGCAGTTCTTC.

This clonotype was seen ten or more times. The chain employs TRBV6-6 and TRBJ2-7; 9 nucleotides line up with TRBD1. Germline assignment: CDR1 MNHNY and CDR2 SVGAGI (reference sequence). The trim removed 0 bases at V and 4 bases at J, leaving 4 bases unmatched. This CDR3 is 15 amino acids long. CDR3: CASSYSPDRGYEQYF. The CDR3 bases are TGTGCCAGCAGTTACTCTCCGGACAGGGGATACGAGCAGTACTTC.

The chain couples TRBV20-1 to TRBJ2-3; TRBD1 is a possible D gene (6 bases). The CDR3 runs 15 residues. Per germline, CDR1 DFQATT and CDR2 SNEGSKA (reference sequence). The V and J ends lost 6 bases and 3 bases respectively, with 19 bases between them. DNA for the CDR3: TGCAGTGCCCGCTCCAGGCAGGGGCGAACAGATACGCAGTATTTT. Translated, it gives CSARSRQGRTDTQYF.

The V call is TRBV11-2, the J call TRBJ2-7; D is possibly TRBD1 (7 bases). The CDR3 has 14 amino acids. Deletions cut 6 bases from V and 3 bases from J, with 15 bases between. Germline CDR1 and CDR2: SGHAT and FQNNGV. Here the CDR3 reads CASRDRRAGYEQYF. In DNA, the CDR3 is TGTGCCAGCAGGGACAGGAGGGCTGGCTACGAGCAGTACTTC.

The sample holds a few counts of this clonotype. This chain uses TRBV20-1 with TRBJ2-3; D remains unclear. This CDR3 spans 15 amino acids. Trimming took 5 bases from V and 3 from J, leaving 18 bases between them. In germline, CDR1 is DFQATT, CDR2 SNEGSKA (reference sequence). CDR3 in amino acids: CSARRRQKGTDTQYF. The CDR3 region has the DNA TGCAGTGCTCGTCGAAGGCAAAAAGGAACAGATACGCAGTATTTT.

The chain links TRBV6-2 or TRBV6-3 to TRBJ2-1; no clear D gene. Per germline, CDR1 MNHEY and CDR2 SVGEGT. CDR3 length: 17 residues. V lost 0 bases and J 4 bases, leaving 16 bases between the germline ends. This CDR3 is CASSYSDLPALYNEQFF. CDR3 sequence (DNA): TGTGCCAGCAGTTACTCGGACCTGCCGGCCTTATACAATGAGCAGTTCTTC.

The chain uses TRBV9 and TRBJ2-3; either TRBD1 or TRBD2 may supply D (7 bases each). V was trimmed by 4 bases and J by 4 bases, leaving 31 bases between them. From germline, CDR1 is SGDLS and CDR2 YYNGEE. The CDR3 is 20 residues long. The CDR3 reads CASSPGGGLRDGGTADTQYF. DNA of the CDR3: TGTGCCAGCAGCCCTGGAGGGGGCCTGCGGGACGGGGGGACCGCAGATACGCAGTATTTT.

This sequence joins TRBV15 and TRBJ1-4, with 10 bases fitting TRBD1. Looked up from germline, CDR1 is LNHNV and CDR2 is YYDKDF (reference sequence). V dropped 5 bases and J dropped 5; count of bases not matched to a gene: 2. This CDR3 spans 14 amino acids. The CDR3 DNA reads TGTGCCACCAGCTGGGGACAGGGGAATGAAAAACTGTTTTTT. It codes for CATSWGQGNEKLFF.

This clonotype was observed a single time. This may be a read error, as it is one base from a much larger clone. The chain employs TRBV6-5 and TRBJ2-1, with D tentatively TRBD1 or TRBD2 (7 bases each). The CDR3 consists of 14 residues. Germline lookup yields CDR1 MNHEY and CDR2 SVGAGI. The V gene lost 2 bases and the J gene lost 11 bases, with 16 bases spanning the gap. The CDR3 spells CASSYRGRGGKQFF. CDR3 nucleotides: TGTGCCAGCAGTTACAGGGGCAGGGGGGGTAAGCAGTTCTTC.